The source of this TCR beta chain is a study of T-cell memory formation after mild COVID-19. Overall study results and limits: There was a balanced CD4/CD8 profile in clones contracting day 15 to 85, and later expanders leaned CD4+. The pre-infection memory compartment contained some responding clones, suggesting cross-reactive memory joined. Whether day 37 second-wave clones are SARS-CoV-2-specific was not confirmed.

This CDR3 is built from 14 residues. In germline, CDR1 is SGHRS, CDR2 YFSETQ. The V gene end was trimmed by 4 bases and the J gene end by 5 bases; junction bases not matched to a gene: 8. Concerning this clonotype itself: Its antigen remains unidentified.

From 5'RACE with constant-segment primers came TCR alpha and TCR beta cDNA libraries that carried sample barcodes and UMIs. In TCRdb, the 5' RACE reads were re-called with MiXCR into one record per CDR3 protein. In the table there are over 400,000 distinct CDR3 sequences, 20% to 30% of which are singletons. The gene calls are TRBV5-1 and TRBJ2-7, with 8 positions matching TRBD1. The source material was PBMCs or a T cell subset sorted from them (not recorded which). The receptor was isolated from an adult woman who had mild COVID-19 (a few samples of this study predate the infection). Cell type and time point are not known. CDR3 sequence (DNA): TGCGCCAGCAGCCCGGACAGGGTTGGAAACGAGCAGTACTTC. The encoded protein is CASSPDRVGNEQYF.